Listed here are 19 T cell receptor beta chains from one sample, sequenced in a study of shared clonotypes between healthy human individuals (dated by TCRdb to 2020 to 2022). The library was prepared using the immunoSEQ multiplex PCR assay. Not all clones reach the TCRdb copy of this immuneACCESS table, which keeps in-frame sequences only. Checked studies attribute under half of the gap to unresolved V genes and leave the rest unexplained. This sample comprises fewer than 400,000 clones, around 74% of them detected only once. Together, the top ten hold under 13% of the sample. The sequenced material came from memory CD4+ T cells sorted from blood. This sample's cell subset or site label indicates: CD45RA-negative fraction. Every receptor here comes from a man younger than 45 in good health.

The chain combines TRBV1 with TRBJ2-1. TRBV1 is given as a pseudogene. The CDR3 covers 16 residues. Here the CDR3 reads CTSTQRGELSRNEQFF. The CDR3, as DNA: TGCACCAGCACCCAAAGGGGGGAATTAAGTCGGAATGAGCAGTTCTTC.

The gene calls are TRBV7-2 and TRBJ2-1, with 14 positions matching TRBD2. The CDR3 consists of 15 residues. V was pared by 5 bases and J by 7 bases, with 4 bases of the junction left unmatched. CDR1 is SGHTA, CDR2 FQGNSA, per germline. This chain's CDR3 is CASSLGLAGVNEQFF. The CDR3 region has the DNA TGTGCCAGCAGCCTGGGACTAGCGGGAGTGAATGAGCAGTTCTTC.

V is TRBV5-6 and J is TRBJ1-2; tentative D call: TRBD1 (5 bases). CDR3 length equals 16 residues. Per the germline V gene, CDR1 is SGHDT and CDR2 is YYEEEE. Between the trimmed V and J ends, which lost 5 bases and 8 bases, there was a span of 25 bases. CDR3 amino acids: CASRHGTEIFRYGYTF. The DNA of the CDR3 is TGTGCCAGCAGACACGGGACCGAGATCTTTCGCTACGGCTACACCTTC.

This clone has a single count. The J gene is TRBJ2-7, the V gene TRBV27; D is unresolved. V was shortened by 0 bases and J by 4 bases, with 16 bases between the two germline ends. This CDR3 is built from 16 residues. Germline assignment: CDR1 MNHEY and CDR2 SMNVEV (reference sequence). CDR3 coding DNA: TGTGCCAGCAGTTTATCCGGCCCCGGCCCAAGGTACGAGCAGTACTTC. It yields the protein CASSLSGPGPRYEQYF.

The chain combines TRBV4-3 with TRBJ2-3, with D perhaps TRBD2 (5 bases). This CDR3 contains 15 residues. V was pared by 1 base and J by 5 bases, with 13 bases between. Germline V gene sequence: CDR1 LGHNA, CDR2 YSLEER. CDR3 in DNA: TGCGCCAGCAGCCAAGGTCGAGGGTTGGTAGATACGCAGTATTTT. Encoded protein: CASSQGRGLVDTQYF.

This sequence joins TRBV28 and TRBJ2-7; 8 positions agree with TRBD1. Per germline, CDR1 MDHEN and CDR2 SYDVKM. This CDR3 is 14 amino acids long. After removal of 6 bases from V and 6 bases from J, the junction contained 10 bases not matched to a gene. CDR3 DNA: TGTGCCAGCAGGCCAGGGGGCACGGCCGGCGAGCAGTACTTC. The encoded protein is CASRPGGTAGEQYF.

This clone was counted only a few times. This sample includes further DNA sequences coding for the same CDR3. The V gene is TRBV5-1, the J gene TRBJ2-7; unclear D gene. CDR1 SGHRS and CDR2 YFSETQ come from the germline V gene. V lost 0 bases, J lost 4 bases, and 11 bases lay in between. CDR3 length: 14 residues. Written as DNA, the CDR3 is TGCGCCAGCAGCTTGGCAGTTGGTGGATACGAGCAGTACTTC. Protein: CASSLAVGGYEQYF.

This clone was detected only once. This sequence joins TRBV14 and TRBJ2-7, with a possible D match to TRBD2 (6 bases). V was pared by 3 bases and J by 2 bases, with 11 bases between. Germline CDR1 and CDR2: SGHDN and FVKESK. The CDR3 is 14 residues long. The CDR3 sequence is CASSHGTHTYEQYF. In DNA form, the CDR3 reads TGTGCCAGCAGCCACGGGACTCATACCTACGAGCAGTACTTC.

J is TRBJ1-2 and V is TRBV9; weak D call: TRBD1 (6 bases). Trimming stripped 6 bases from V and 6 bases from J, with 12 bases between. There are 12 residues in the CDR3. Germline V gene data show CDR1 as SGDLS and CDR2 as YYNGEE. CDR3 protein: CASNRGDNGYTF. DNA of the CDR3: TGTGCCAGCAATCGTGGGGACAATGGCTACACCTTC.

V and J are TRBV30 and TRBJ1-2, with 7 bases lining up with TRBD1. Germline lookup yields CDR1 GTSNPN and CDR2 SVGIG (reference sequence). Trimming removed 4 bases from V and 0 bases from J; junction bases left unmatched: 5. This CDR3 has 14 residues. The CDR3 loop is CAWTGQAANYGYTF. As DNA, the CDR3 is TGTGCCTGGACCGGACAGGCCGCTAACTATGGCTACACCTTC.

This rearrangement joins TRBV5-4 to TRBJ2-5; a weak D match, TRBD2 (5 bases). The CDR3 is made up of 16 amino acids. The V end was cut by 0 bases, the J end by 6 bases, with 18 bases between. The germline V gene has CDR1 SGHNT and CDR2 YYREEE (reference sequence). The CDR3 here is CASSLAGGGFQKTQYF. The DNA of the CDR3 is TGTGCCAGCAGCTTGGCCGGCGGCGGGTTTCAGAAGACCCAGTACTTC.

The chain carries TRBV11-2 and TRBJ2-2, with D possibly TRBD1 on 6 matching bases. The V end lost 1 base, the J end lost 4 bases, and 10 bases lay between the germline ends. The germline gives CDR1 SGHAT, CDR2 FQNNGV. The CDR3 contains 15 residues. The CDR3 loop is CASSLGQGSTGELFF. CDR3 DNA: TGTGCCAGCAGCTTAGGCCAGGGGAGCACCGGGGAGCTGTTTTTT. The full variable domain, in which reference TRBV11-2 and TRBJ2-2 provide the parts outside the CDR3, is EAGVAQSPRYKIIEKRQSVAFWCNPISGHATLYWYQQILGQGPKLLIQFQNNGVVDDSQLPKDRFSAERLKGVDSTLKIQPAKLEDSAVYLCASSLGQGSTGELFFGEGSRLTVL.

V usage is TRBV25-1 and J usage is TRBJ2-3; 8 bases line up with TRBD1. V lost 3 bases to trimming and J lost 4 bases; unmatched junction nucleotides: 6. The CDR3 is 15 residues long. The germline CDR1 and CDR2 sequences are MGHDK and SYGVNS. In DNA, the CDR3 is TGTGCCAGCAGTGATAGGACAGGGCGGGCAGATACGCAGTATTTT. Its protein product is CASSDRTGRADTQYF. The full variable domain, completed using reference TRBV25-1 and TRBJ2-3, is EADIYQTPRYLVIGTGKKITLECSQTMGHDKMYWYQQDPGMELHLIHYSYGVNSTEKGDLSSESTVSRIRTEHFPLTLESARPSHTSQYLCASSDRTGRADTQYFGPGTRLTVL.

Ten or more counts support this clone. V usage is TRBV5-5 and J usage is TRBJ1-2; a possible D gene is TRBD1 (5 bases). Trimming cost V 0 bases and J 6 bases, with 18 bases left between them. CDR1 is SGHKS, CDR2 YYEKEE, per germline (reference sequence). The CDR3 extends over 16 amino acids. Here the CDR3 reads CASSLVTTGTKDGYTF. DNA for the CDR3: TGTGCCAGCAGCTTGGTAACAACAGGTACTAAGGATGGCTACACCTTC.

This chain joins TRBV6-5 and TRBJ2-7; D remains ambiguous. This CDR3 is built from 11 residues. V was pared by 6 bases and J by 2 bases, with 5 bases between. Per germline, CDR1 MNHEY and CDR2 SVGAGI. DNA for the CDR3: TGTGCCAGCAGCGGACCCTACGAGCAGTACTTC. The encoded protein is CASSGPYEQYF.

The table lists this clone with a few counts. This chain joins TRBV9 and TRBJ1-2; 9 bases are shared with TRBD1. Trimming at V came to 0 bases and at J to 7 bases, leaving 16 bases not matched to a gene. The CDR3 runs to 18 residues. Germline V gene data show CDR1 as SGDLS and CDR2 as YYNGEE. DNA for the CDR3: TGTGCCAGCAGCGTAGCCTCACCGGGACAGGGAATGACTGGTGGCTACACCTTC. It yields the protein CASSVASPGQGMTGGYTF.

The chain uses TRBV15 and TRBJ2-5; D is uncertain. The V end was cut by 8 bases, the J end by 7 bases, with 17 bases between. The CDR3 length is 13 residues. CDR1 and CDR2 (germline): LNHNV, YYDKDF (reference sequence). The CDR3 loop reads CATRGSVEVTQYF. The CDR3 DNA is TGTGCCACCCGTGGCTCCGTCGAGGTGACCCAGTACTTC.

The chain has TRBV2 and TRBJ2-1, with TRBD1 as a possible D gene (5 bases). Trimming took off 7 bases at V and 3 bases at J, with 10 bases between the two ends. Germline V CDR1 and CDR2: SNHLY, FYNNEI. The length of the CDR3 is 13 residues. The CDR3 nucleotides are TGTGCCAGCAAGGGAACAGGCTACAATGAGCAGTTCTTC. Translated, it gives CASKGTGYNEQFF.

The sample holds many counts of this clone. Other DNA sequences in the sample encode the same CDR3. The chain has TRBV19 and TRBJ2-3; perhaps TRBD2 as D (6 bases). This CDR3 comprises 15 residues. The V end lost 1 base, the J end lost 4 bases, and 12 bases lay between the germline ends. CDR1 and CDR2 (germline): LNHDA, SQIVND (reference sequence). The CDR3 sequence is CASSIAGAGADTQYF. The CDR3 DNA reads as TGTGCCAGTAGTATAGCGGGAGCTGGGGCAGATACGCAGTATTTT.